The 9 T cell receptor beta chains reported below all come from one sample, sequenced in a study of tumor-infiltrating lymphocytes in primary liver carcinoma (dated by TCRdb to about 2017). Sequenced using an Illumina HiSeq 2500. TCRbeta-specific cDNA was reverse-transcribed from about 520 ng total RNA using a constant-region primer and ProtoScript II reverse transcriptase. Construction of the TCRbeta libraries relied on three nested rounds of multiplex PCR, following a slightly modified ARM-PCR procedure. The first two PCR rounds used multiplex TRBV1-TRBV30 forward primers with a Cbeta reverse primer, each for approximately 9 cycles. TCRdb applied fastp at Q25 and MiXCR to the public reads, then kept only in-frame beta chains. Rows merge per CDR3 protein into single entries with the most common DNA and genes. The sample includes some 120,000 distinct CDR3 sequences, with roughly three fifths observed a single time. 8.4% of the sample is taken by the ten largest.

Without any cell sorting, total RNA and DNA were extracted together from around 18-30 mg of bulk tissue using the AllPrep DNA/RNA mini kit. The sample taken for sequencing was liver tumor tissue from sampling region 3. The cell subset or site label for this specimen denotes: tumor region T3, left-lateral pole. The receptors stem from a woman aged 55-70 years with primary liver carcinoma and hepatitis B virus infection.

There are many counts of this clonotype. This chain links TRBV7-8 with TRBJ2-3; 7 nucleotides agree with TRBD2. From germline, CDR1 is SGHVS and CDR2 FQNEAQ. Trimming removed 7 bases from V and 4 bases from J; junction bases left unmatched: 11. The CDR3 is 15 residues long. CDR3 region: CASTPRGYFADTQYF. The DNA for the CDR3 is TGTGCCAGCACCCCGCGGGGGTATTTTGCAGATACGCAGTATTTT.

Points on this clonotype: This likely comes from a read error, as the CDR3 has no conserved phenylalanine or tryptophan at its end. No DNA is shown, since the ends of the CDR3 on it are uncertain; the CDR3 is the one TCRdb lists. V and J are TRBV11-2 and TRBJ2-2; the DNA was not compared with TRBD1, the D call given in the table. The germline V gene has CDR1 SGHAT and CDR2 FQNNGV. The CDR3 is 15 amino acids in total, end residues counted. The CDR3 is CASSLFGGNTGELVV.

V is TRBV15 and J is TRBJ1-5; D unresolved. This CDR3 region has 17 residues. Trimming took off 3 bases at V and 2 bases at J, with 17 bases between the two ends. CDR1 is LNHNV and CDR2 is YYDKDF in the germline V gene (reference sequence). CDR3 sequence: CATSSGSSFGGNQPQHF. CDR3 sequence (DNA): TGTGCCACCAGCAGTGGTTCGAGTTTCGGGGGCAATCAGCCCCAGCATTTT.

As for this clonotype: A clone one base away is much larger, so this may be a read error. This chain links TRBV12-3 or TRBV12-4 with TRBJ2-3, with 8 bases aligning to TRBD1. The CDR3 runs to 15 residues. DNA of the CDR3: TGTGCCAGCAGTTTTTCAGGGGGCCGCACAGGTACGCAGTATTTT. This gives the protein CASSFSGGRTGTQYF.

On this clonotype: Relative to the germline gene, one junction end is altered; a read error may explain this. The genes are TRBV11-2 and TRBJ2-5; no firm D call. The CDR3 covers 12 residues. Germline lookup yields CDR1 SGHAT and CDR2 FQNNGV. CDR3 bases: TGTGCCAGCAACCACCTCACAGAGGCCCAGTACTTC. The encoded protein is CASNHLTEAQYF.

On this clonotype itself: A read error may produce the germline difference seen at one junction end. The rearrangement joins TRBV11-3 to TRBJ2-1; D is possibly TRBD2 (5 bases). This CDR3 has 15 amino acids. Germline V gene data show CDR1 as SGHNT and CDR2 as YENEEA. CDR3 bases: TGTGCTAGCAGCCTTCGGGGTAGCAGGAGCAATGAGCAGTTCTTC. It translates to CASSLRGSRSNEQFF. Complete variable domain (other parts from reference TRBV11-3 and TRBJ2-1): EAGVVQSPRYKIIEKKQPVAFWCNPISGHNTLYWYLQNLGQGPELLIRYENEEAVDDSQLPKDRFSAERLKGVDSTLKIQPAELGDSAVYLCASSLRGSRSNEQFFGPGTRLTVL.

A note on this clonotype: A single base separates this from a much larger clone, so it may be a read error. The gene calls are TRBV6-2 or TRBV6-3 and TRBJ2-3, with unresolved D. Looked up from germline, CDR1 is MNHEY and CDR2 is SVGEGT. Trimming took off 8 bases at V and 4 bases at J, with 13 bases between the two ends. There are 13 residues in the CDR3. The CDR3, as DNA: TGTGCCAGCGGCAGAATTATAGCAGATACGCAGTATTTT. Its protein product is CASGRIIADTQYF.

Comments on this clonotype: A read error is likely, as this CDR3 ends without the conserved phenylalanine or tryptophan. The chain has TRBV6-5 and TRBJ1-1, with D possibly matching TRBD1 (6 bases). Germline CDR1 is MNHEY and CDR2 is SVGAGI. This CDR3 has 13 residues. V was cut by 6 bases and J by 3 bases, with 11 bases left in between. CDR3 residues: CASSRDIDTEAFV. The CDR3 DNA reads TGTGCCAGCAGCCGGGACATCGACACTGAAGCTTTCGTT.

In regard to this clonotype: Relative to the germline gene, one junction end is altered; a read error may explain this. The V and J genes are TRBV11-2 and TRBJ2-3, with 7 nucleotides matching TRBD2. The CDR3 spans 17 residues. Germline V gene lookup returns CDR1 SGHAT and CDR2 FQNNGV. For the CDR3, the DNA is TGTTCCAGCGGCCAGAATCGCGGGAGCTGGTTAGGTGATACGCAGTATTTT. This translates into CSSGQNRGSWLGDTQYF.